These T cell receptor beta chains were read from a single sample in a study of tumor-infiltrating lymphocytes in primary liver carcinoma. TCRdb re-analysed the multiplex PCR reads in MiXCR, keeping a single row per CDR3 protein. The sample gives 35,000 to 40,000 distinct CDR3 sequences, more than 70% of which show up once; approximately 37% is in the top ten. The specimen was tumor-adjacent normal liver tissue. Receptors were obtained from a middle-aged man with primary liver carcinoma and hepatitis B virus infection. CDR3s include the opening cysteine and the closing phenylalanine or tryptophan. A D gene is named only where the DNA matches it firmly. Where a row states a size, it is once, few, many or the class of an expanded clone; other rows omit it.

CDR3 protein: CASSTPRDPSPNGQFF; CDR3 DNA: TGTGCCAGCAGCACCCCCCGGGACCCCAGCCCCAATGGGCAGTTCTTC; V gene: TRBV28; J gene: TRBJ2-1; clone size: -; D gene: -
CDR3 protein: CASSPGTRPNMQYF; CDR3 DNA: TGTGCCAGCAGTCCCGGGACTAGGCCAAATATGCAGTATTTT; V gene: TRBV12-3/TRBV12-4; J gene: TRBJ2-3; clone size: -; D gene: TRBD2
CDR3 protein: CASSFPGTNGTKYIQHF; CDR3 DNA: TGTGCCAGCAGCTTTCCCGGGACTAACGGGACCAAATACATTCAGCACTTC; V gene: TRBV11-1; J gene: TRBJ2-4; clone size: once; D gene: TRBD2
CDR3 protein: CASSLSGDDQETQYF; CDR3 DNA: TGTGCCAGCAGCTTGAGCGGGGACGACCAAGAGACCCAGTACTTC; V gene: TRBV5-4; J gene: TRBJ2-5; clone size: -; D gene: TRBD2
CDR3 protein: CASSYRGGETQYF; CDR3 DNA: TGTGCCAGCAGTTACCGGGGCGGGGAGACCCAGTATTTC; V gene: TRBV6-6; J gene: TRBJ2-5; clone size: -; D gene: -
CDR3 protein: CASGQDRSGLTYEQYF; CDR3 DNA: TGCGCCAGCGGCCAAGATCGGAGCGGGCTGACCTACGAGCAGTACTTC; V gene: TRBV14; J gene: TRBJ2-7; clone size: -; D gene: -
CDR3 protein: CASSGRIAGYTGELFF; CDR3 DNA: TGTGCCAGCAGTGGCCGCATAGCGGGATATACGGGGGAGCTGTTTTTT; V gene: TRBV12-3/TRBV12-4; J gene: TRBJ2-2; clone size: -; D gene: TRBD2
CDR3 protein: CASSYSETQYF; CDR3 DNA: TGTGCCAGCAGCTACTCGGAGACCCAGTACTTC; V gene: TRBV6-1; J gene: TRBJ2-5; clone size: medium-sized; D gene: -
CDR3 protein: CASATGVYFNEQFF; CDR3 DNA: TGTGCCAGTGCGACAGGGGTCTATTTCAATGAGCAGTTCTTC; V gene: TRBV6-1; J gene: TRBJ2-1; clone size: -; D gene: TRBD1
CDR3 protein: CASSLADNSTDTQYF; CDR3 DNA: TGTGCCAGCAGCTTGGCGGACAACAGCACAGATACGCAGTATTTT; V gene: TRBV5-5; J gene: TRBJ2-3; clone size: -; D gene: -
CDR3 protein: CASYLKGEPYEQYF; CDR3 DNA: TGTGCCAGCTACTTGAAGGGGGAGCCCTACGAGCAGTACTTC; V gene: TRBV5-4; J gene: TRBJ2-7; clone size: -; D gene: -
CDR3 protein: CANSSTSNEILFF; CDR3 DNA: TGTGCCAACAGTTCTACTTCTAATGAAATACTGTTTTTT; V gene: TRBV24-1; J gene: TRBJ1-4; clone size: -; D gene: -
CDR3 protein: CASTLSTAISQPQHF; CDR3 DNA: TGTGCCAGCACGCTGAGCACCGCAATAAGTCAGCCCCAGCATTTT; V gene: TRBV12-3/TRBV12-4; J gene: TRBJ1-5; clone size: -; D gene: -
CDR3 protein: CARSRVPYNEQFF; CDR3 DNA: TGTGCCCGCAGCCGAGTCCCCTACAATGAGCAGTTCTTC; V gene: TRBV5-5; J gene: TRBJ2-1; clone size: once; D gene: -